A single sample gave rise to the 20 T cell receptor beta chains below, sequenced in a study of T-cell reconstitution after alpha-beta-depleted transplantation in children. Molecular barcoding with unique molecular identifiers was used for the TCRbeta library. A single record per CDR3 protein comes from TCRdb applying MiXCR to the PCR reads. The sample includes more than 200,000 distinct CDR3 sequences, around 8.9% seen only once; the top ten take 5% to 6%. This material consisted of PBMCs from the stem cell graft donor, taken from the stem cell graft. The receptors were gathered from a human donor who donated a stem cell graft to a child with SCID.

This clonotype has at least ten counts. V is TRBV24-1 and J is TRBJ2-3, with 9 bases fitting TRBD2. Germline-derived CDR1 and CDR2 are KGHDR and SFDVKD. V lost 7 bases to trimming and J lost 6 bases; unmatched junction nucleotides: 13. The CDR3 totals 16 residues. CDR3 in amino acids: CATRSAGGPDSDTQYF. CDR3 DNA sequence: TGTGCCACCAGATCGGCGGGGGGGCCTGATTCCGATACGCAGTATTTT.

In its sample, this clonotype was seen many times. The V gene is TRBV11-2, the J gene TRBJ2-1; 10 bases fit TRBD2. The CDR3 is made up of 18 amino acids. After removal of 5 bases from V and 6 bases from J, the junction contained 16 bases not matched to a gene. CDR1 and CDR2 (germline): SGHAT, FQNNGV. CDR3 DNA: TGTGCCAGCAGCCTAAACGGACTAGCGGCCTGGGCGGGCAATGAGCAGTTCTTC. It is translated as CASSLNGLAAWAGNEQFF.

This clonotype showed up many times. This chain uses TRBV9 with TRBJ1-1; D unclear. V lost 3 bases and J 1 base, leaving 7 bases between the germline ends. CDR1 SGDLS and CDR2 YYNGEE come from the germline V gene. CDR3 size: 13 residues. The DNA of the CDR3 is TGTGCCAGCAGCGGAGGCGCGAACACTGAAGCTTTCTTT. It encodes CASSGGANTEAFF.

The chain carries TRBV20-1 and TRBJ2-1; 12 positions agree with TRBD2. Germline V gene lookup returns CDR1 DFQATT and CDR2 SNEGSKA (reference sequence). The J segment lost 10 bases and the V segment lost 3 bases, leaving 10 bases of the junction unmatched. The CDR3 covers 15 residues. CDR3 residues: CSASSASGGAREQFF. The CDR3 DNA reads as TGCAGTGCTAGCTCCGCTAGCGGGGGGGCGAGGGAGCAGTTCTTC.

There are many counts of this clonotype. The V call is TRBV5-1, the J call TRBJ2-2; the D is unclear. Trimming took 5 bases from V and 0 from J, leaving 8 bases between them. Germline V gene data show CDR1 as SGHRS and CDR2 as YFSETQ. This CDR3 has 14 residues. Here the CDR3 reads CASRRDANTGELFF. The CDR3 region has the DNA TGCGCCAGCAGGCGAGACGCGAACACCGGGGAGCTGTTTTTT.

Comments on this clonotype: This may be a read error, as it is one base from a much larger clone. The chain links TRBV29-1 to TRBJ1-2; D gene unclear. From germline, CDR1 is SQVTM and CDR2 ANQGSEA. The CDR3 sequence is 13 residues long. The CDR3 DNA reads TGCAGCGTTGAACTCGGAGATAGCTATGGCTACCCCTTC. It encodes CSVELGDSYGYPF.

This chain links TRBV6-4 with TRBJ1-5, with a weak D call TRBD1 (5 bases). Germline V gene sequence: CDR1 MRHNA, CDR2 SNTAGT. There are 16 residues in the CDR3. Trimming shortened V by 5 bases and J by 3 bases, and 17 bases separated the two germline ends. The CDR3 coding sequence is TGTGCCAGCAGTATCACGGCGACAGAGTACAATCAGCCCCAGCATTTT. Translation: CASSITATEYNQPQHF.

This clonotype has a count of ten or more. The V and J genes are TRBV12-3 or TRBV12-4 and TRBJ2-1; D might be TRBD1 (5 bases). There are 13 residues in the CDR3. With 6 bases removed from V and 6 bases from J, the gap between germline ends came to 12 bases. The CDR3 is CASRTGPGNEQFF. DNA of the CDR3: TGTGCCAGCAGAACAGGCCCAGGCAATGAGCAGTTCTTC.

This clonotype was detected ten times or more. This chain connects TRBV28 to TRBJ2-5; D possibly corresponds to TRBD1 (6 bases). Trimming shortened V by 5 bases and J by 5 bases, and 12 bases separated the two germline ends. CDR3 size: 13 residues. The V gene's germline CDR1 is MDHEN and CDR2 SYDVKM. CDR3 in DNA: TGTGCCAGCAGTCTACAGGGAGTGGAGACCCAGTACTTC. Its translation is CASSLQGVETQYF.

V and J are TRBV29-1 and TRBJ1-1; D gene uncertain. V was trimmed by 6 bases and J by 0 bases, leaving 17 bases between them. The germline CDR1 and CDR2 sequences are SQVTM and ANQGSEA. The CDR3 extends over 15 amino acids. The CDR3 loop reads CSVYGIDGLNTEAFF. For the CDR3, the DNA is TGCAGCGTATACGGTATCGACGGGTTGAACACTGAAGCTTTCTTT.

This clonotype has more than one count but fewer than ten. The chain links TRBV7-2 to TRBJ2-7; D might be TRBD1 (6 bases). Germline CDR1 SGHTA, CDR2 FQGNSA. This CDR3 has 13 residues. The ends were cut back, 5 bases at V and 2 bases at J, with 10 bases in the middle. As DNA, the CDR3 is TGTGCCAGCAGCCCCAGGACAGCCTACGAGCAGTACTTC. It yields the protein CASSPRTAYEQYF.

This clonotype has ten or more counts. The genes are TRBV12-3 or TRBV12-4 and TRBJ2-7; 7 bases match TRBD2. The CDR3 spans 12 residues. J lost 6 bases, V lost 3 bases, and 2 bases had no gene match. This CDR3 is CASSLGEGEQYF. CDR3 nucleotide sequence: TGTGCCAGCAGTTTGGGGGAGGGCGAGCAGTACTTC.

This clonotype was counted many times. This sequence joins TRBV6-5 and TRBJ2-7; TRBD1 matches at 9 bases. The ends lost 0 bases at V and 0 bases at J; junction bases unmatched: 0. The CDR3 covers 15 residues. Germline lookup yields CDR1 MNHEY and CDR2 SVGAGI. DNA for the CDR3: TGTGCCAGCAGTTACTCGACAGGGGGCTCCTACGAGCAGTACTTC. Its translation: CASSYSTGGSYEQYF.

This clonotype showed up just a few times. The CDR3 loop reads CASSHRRGGSYNEQFF. CDR3 coding DNA: TGCGCCAGCAGCCACAGGCGGGGGGGCTCCTACAATGAGCAGTTCTTC. V gene TRBV4-1 combines with J gene TRBJ2-1; TRBD2 matches 9 bases. J gave up 0 bases and V 3 bases, and 3 bases lay outside the gene matches. CDR1 and CDR2 (germline): MGHRA, YSYEKL. The CDR3 covers 16 residues.

For this clonotype: This CDR3 is missing its conserved last phenylalanine or tryptophan, likely due to a read error. The chain carries TRBV4-3 and TRBJ2-5, with D unresolved. This CDR3 comprises 19 residues. CDR1 and CDR2 from the germline V gene are LGHNA and YSLEER. With 0 bases removed from V and 3 bases from J, the gap between germline ends came to 23 bases. CDR3 region: CASSQDLVPADHRKETQYV. DNA of the CDR3: TGCGCCAGCAGCCAAGATTTAGTACCAGCCGATCACCGAAAAGAGACCCAGTACGTC.

This clonotype was recorded at least ten times. The CDR3 nucleotides are TGTGCCAGCAGCTTATCGAGCGGGGGGGCCTATAGCACAGATACGCAGTATTTT. The encoded protein is CASSLSSGGAYSTDTQYF. This chain joins TRBV7-3 and TRBJ2-3; 10 bases are a match to TRBD2. Germline lookup yields CDR1 SGHTA and CDR2 FQGTGA. CDR3 length: 18 residues. The J segment lost 0 bases and the V segment lost 2 bases, leaving 8 bases of the junction unmatched.

Details on this clonotype: A much larger clone lies a single base off, so this may be a read error. The chain employs TRBV18 and TRBJ1-5, with unresolved D. The CDR3 is 15 residues long. Per the germline V gene, CDR1 is KGHSH and CDR2 is LQKENI. V shed 5 bases and J shed 0 bases, with 11 bases lying between them. CDR3 sequence: CASSKGTGSNQPQHF. CDR3 DNA: TGTGCCAGCTCAAAAGGAACGGGTAGCAATCAGCCCCAGCATTTT.

This clonotype has ten or more counts. The chain joins TRBV6-5 to TRBJ2-2, with D hard to call. Germline assignment: CDR1 MNHEY and CDR2 SVGAGI. The CDR3 is 12 amino acids. Trimming took off 7 bases at V and 1 base at J, with 4 bases between the two ends. The CDR3 sequence is CASTRNTGELFF. The CDR3 DNA sequence: TGTGCCAGCACTCGGAACACCGGGGAGCTGTTTTTT.

This clonotype was counted many times. V gene TRBV7-2 combines with J gene TRBJ1-5; 7 bases agree with TRBD1. CDR3 length equals 16 residues. Germline assignment: CDR1 SGHTA and CDR2 FQGNSA. V dropped 5 bases and J dropped 2; count of bases not matched to a gene: 9. As DNA, the CDR3 is TGTGCCAGCAGCGATCTTGGACAGGTCGGCAATCAGCCCCAGCATTTT. This translates into CASSDLGQVGNQPQHF.

This clonotype showed up just a few times. The chain employs TRBV30 and TRBJ2-3; D remains ambiguous. The CDR3 runs 12 residues. Trimming stripped 5 bases from V and 2 bases from J, with 8 bases between. CDR1 is GTSNPN and CDR2 is SVGIG in the germline V gene (reference sequence). CDR3 in amino acids: CAWSRSTDTQYF. The CDR3 nucleotides read TGTGCCTGGTCCAGGTCCACAGATACGCAGTATTTT.